This TCR beta chain comes out of a study of radiation and T cells in renal cell carcinoma. About the research overall: Nephrectomy followed 15 Gy stereotactic body radiation by 4 weeks.

Regarding the study as a whole: Without pretreatment biopsies, baseline tumor clonotype presence was undetermined.

The time point is: baseline pretreatment blood. Treatment in this sample: 15 Gy SBRT to primary tumor, nephrectomy 4 weeks later. Clones were read by immunoSEQ multiplex PCR, and TCRdb kept only the in-frame ones, dropping some. The table lists around 64,000 clones, approximately 84% of them singletons, with 7.3% in the top ten. Notes on this clone: Its antigen is unknown.

The CDR3 covers 15 residues. Germline V CDR1 and CDR2: SGHDT, YYEEEE. The V and J ends lost 3 bases and 0 bases respectively, with 12 bases between them. Material: blood, obtained from a patient whose treatment included radiotherapy and nephrectomy. The chain is built from TRBV5-6 and TRBJ2-5; D gene unclear. This TCR derives from a man between 60 and 75 years old with renal cell carcinoma. CDR3 DNA sequence: TGTGCCAGCAGCTGGACCCGGGCAGACCAAGAGACCCAGTACTTC. As protein: CASSWTRADQETQYF.